A selection of T cell receptor beta chains follows, all from one sample in a study of T cell responses to AZD1222 COVID-19 vaccine. Clones were read by immunoSEQ multiplex PCR, and TCRdb kept only the in-frame ones, dropping some. The sample consists of around 100,000 clones, about 92% of them appearing once. The specimen comprised peripheral blood, sampled on day 0 of AZD1222 vaccination. These receptors were collected from an adult in good health. CDR3s include the opening cysteine and the closing phenylalanine or tryptophan. The D gene is left open where the match is weak. Rows may omit the clone size; those that give it use once, few, many or a size class.

>TRBV3-1/TRBV3-2|TRBJ2-7|NA|TRBD2
CASSSGGLYEQYF
TGTGCCAGCAGCAGCGGGGGGCTCTACGAGCAGTACTTC
>TRBV5-4|TRBJ1-4|once|NA
CASSLDRTASNEKLFF
TGTGCCAGCAGCTTGGATCGCACGGCGTCTAATGAAAAACTGTTTTTT
>TRBV20-1|TRBJ2-3|NA|TRBD2
CSASKGLAGTDTQYF
TGCAGTGCTAGTAAGGGACTAGCGGGGACAGATACGCAGTATTTT
>TRBV2|TRBJ2-6|NA|NA
CASRSRRRAVSGANVLTF
TGTGCCAGCAGATCCCGCCGCAGGGCGGTTTCTGGGGCCAACGTCCTGACTTTC
>TRBV27|TRBJ2-7|NA|TRBD1
CASRDPTGRTYEQYF
TGTGCCAGCAGGGACCCGACAGGGCGAACCTACGAGCAGTACTTC
>TRBV9|TRBJ1-2|NA|NA
CASSPSGGANYGYTF
TGTGCCAGCAGCCCCTCCGGCGGGGCGAACTATGGCTACACCTTC
>TRBV29-1|TRBJ1-4|NA|NA
CSVGYSEKLFF
TGCAGCGTAGGATATAGTGAAAAACTGTTTTTT
>TRBV6-2/TRBV6-3|TRBJ1-1|NA|NA
CASSYSKGSLLFEAFF
TGTGCCAGCAGTTACTCGAAAGGTTCTCTACTGTTTGAAGCTTTCTTT
>TRBV11-2|TRBJ2-1|NA|TRBD2
CAVGPGGEQFF
TGTGCCGTAGGACCCGGGGGGGAGCAGTTCTTC
>TRBV27|TRBJ2-3|NA|NA
CASSWGPDTQYF
TGTGCCAGCAGTTGGGGCCCAGATACGCAGTATTTT
>TRBV11-3|TRBJ2-5|NA|TRBD1
CASSPGDRGLETQYF
TGTGCCAGCAGCCCGGGGGACAGGGGGCTGGAGACCCAGTACTTC
>TRBV28|TRBJ2-1|NA|NA
CASSFALVNEQFF
TGTGCCAGCAGTTTTGCACTAGTTAATGAGCAGTTCTTC
>TRBV30|TRBJ2-2|NA|NA
CAWSSSSTGELFF
TGTGCCTGGAGTAGTAGCTCCACCGGGGAGCTGTTTTTT
>TRBV6-5|TRBJ1-1|NA|NA
CASSSVGRAFF
TGTGCCAGCAGTTCAGTGGGGAGGGCTTTCTTT
>TRBV19|TRBJ2-5|once|NA
CASSISEGVWETQYF
TGTGCCAGTAGTATAAGTGAAGGAGTTTGGGAGACCCAGTACTTC
>TRBV28|TRBJ1-6|NA|TRBD1
CASSTGQGASPLHF
TGTGCCAGCAGTACAGGACAGGGGGCCTCACCCCTCCACTTT
>TRBV6-4|TRBJ1-3|NA|TRBD1
CASSATERDRRTAGNTIYF
TGTGCCAGCAGTGCCACCGAACGGGACAGGCGAACAGCAGGAAACACCATATATTTT
>TRBV6-6|TRBJ2-3|NA|NA
CASSYRPALPDTQYF
TGTGCCAGCAGTTACCGGCCGGCCCTCCCGGATACGCAGTATTTT
>TRBV27|TRBJ2-5|NA|NA
CASSFPPPRETQYF
TGTGCCAGCAGTTTCCCTCCCCCTCGCGAGACCCAGTACTTC
>TRBV28|TRBJ1-2|NA|NA
CASSSFAGYYGYTF
TGTGCCAGCAGTAGTTTCGCAGGGTACTATGGCTACACCTTC
>TRBV6-5|TRBJ1-5|NA|TRBD1
CASRGTGGNQPQHF
TGTGCCAGCAGGGGGACAGGGGGCAATCAGCCCCAGCATTTT
>TRBV27|TRBJ2-5|NA|NA
CASSFPGSQTQYF
TGTGCCAGCAGTTTCCCGGGATCTCAGACCCAGTACTTC
>TRBV5-5|TRBJ2-5|NA|TRBD1
CASSKRDRGETQYF
TGTGCCAGCAGCAAAAGGGACAGGGGTGAGACCCAGTACTTC
>TRBV7-2|TRBJ1-1|NA|NA
CASSLSGAGNTEAFF
TGTGCCAGCAGCTTATCAGGGGCCGGGAACACTGAAGCTTTCTTT
>TRBV2|TRBJ1-1|NA|TRBD1
CASSAIGTGTVGTEAFF
TGTGCCAGCAGTGCTATTGGGACAGGGACCGTCGGCACTGAAGCTTTCTTT
>TRBV21-1|TRBJ1-4|NA|NA
CASKGDSQVEKLFF
TGTGCCAGCAAGGGGGACAGTCAAGTGGAAAAACTGTTTTTT
>TRBV28|TRBJ1-4|NA|NA
CASTPDYSGEKLFF
TGTGCCAGCACCCCGGACTATTCGGGCGAAAAACTGTTTTTT
>TRBV20-1|TRBJ2-7|once|TRBD2
CSASAGTSSYEQYF
TGCAGTGCTAGTGCCGGGACTAGTTCTTACGAGCAGTACTTC
>TRBV15|TRBJ2-7|NA|NA
CATSRDPLGQSLEQYF
TGTGCCACCAGCAGAGATCCCCTCGGACAGTCCTTAGAGCAGTACTTC
>TRBV5-6|TRBJ1-5|NA|NA
CASSLGYSNQPQHF
TGTGCCAGCAGCTTGGGGTATAGCAATCAGCCCCAGCATTTT
>TRBV5-1|TRBJ1-4|NA|TRBD1
CASSLRTGDEKLFF
TGCGCCAGCAGCTTGCGGACAGGGGATGAAAAACTGTTTTTT
>TRBV7-9|TRBJ1-1|NA|NA
CASSLGDTMNTEAFF
TGTGCCAGCAGCTTAGGGGACACCATGAACACTGAAGCTTTCTTT
>TRBV3-1/TRBV3-2|TRBJ1-2|NA|TRBD1
CASSSYRDRGSLLSSGYTF
TGTGCCAGCAGCTCCTACCGGGACAGGGGCTCTTTATTATCGAGTGGCTACACCTTC
>TRBV27|TRBJ1-2|once|TRBD1
CASSLRDRDGYTF
TGTGCCAGCAGTCTCCGGGACAGGGATGGCTACACCTTC
>TRBV7-2|TRBJ2-1|NA|NA
CASSLTLRAEEQFF
TGTGCCAGCAGCTTAACGCTCAGGGCGGAAGAGCAGTTCTTC
>TRBV3-1/TRBV3-2|TRBJ2-5|NA|TRBD2
CASSPWAGGLQETQYF
TGTGCCAGCAGTCCGTGGGCGGGGGGGCTACAAGAGACCCAGTACTTC
>TRBV30|TRBJ2-3|once|TRBD2
CAWSVGTSGVTDTQYF
TGTGCCTGGAGTGTAGGGACTAGCGGGGTGACGGATACGCAGTATTTT
>TRBV11-3|TRBJ1-1|NA|NA
CASSLVPVNTEAFF
TGTGCCAGCAGCTTAGTCCCGGTTAACACTGAAGCTTTCTTT
>TRBV7-9|TRBJ2-7|NA|NA
CASSPLAYEQYF
TGTGCCAGCAGCCCTCTGGCCTACGAGCAGTACTTC
>TRBV6-5|TRBJ2-1|NA|NA
CAAQGGANEQFF
TGTGCCGCACAGGGGGGGGCCAATGAGCAGTTCTTC
>TRBV12-1|TRBJ2-2|NA|NA
CASSFRRCGLANTGELFF
TGTGCCAGCAGCTTTCGCCGGTGTGGGCTAGCGAACACCGGGGAGCTGTTTTTT
>TRBV7-6|TRBJ2-1|NA|NA
CASSLDPAGDEQFF
TGTGCCAGCAGCTTAGATCCAGCTGGGGATGAGCAGTTCTTC
>TRBV5-1|TRBJ2-2|NA|TRBD2
CASSPLAGSTGELFF
TGCGCCAGCAGTCCCCTAGCGGGAAGCACCGGGGAGCTGTTTTTT
>TRBV18|TRBJ2-1|NA|NA
CASSPKGTADQFF
TGTGCCAGCTCACCAAAGGGGACTGCAGACCAGTTCTTC
>TRBV5-5|TRBJ1-1|once|NA
CASTLGGIPGKTEAFF
TGTGCCAGCACCCTTGGGGGTATTCCAGGGAAAACTGAAGCTTTCTTT
>TRBV6-5|TRBJ1-2|few|TRBD1
CASSYSRTGNRGYTF
TGTGCCAGCAGTTACTCTAGGACAGGGAATCGTGGCTACACCTTC
>TRBV5-6|TRBJ2-7|once|NA
CASSLWQLEQYF
TGTGCCAGCAGCTTGTGGCAGCTCGAGCAGTACTTC
>TRBV18|TRBJ2-1|NA|NA
CASSRGQSSYNEQFF
TGTGCCAGCTCCCGCGGCCAGAGCTCCTACAATGAGCAGTTCTTC
>TRBV5-1|TRBJ1-2|NA|TRBD1
CASSPGGQGYYGYTF
TGCGCCAGCAGCCCAGGGGGGCAGGGCTACTATGGCTACACCTTC
>TRBV20-1|TRBJ1-2|once|NA
CSASQTGSARGYTF
TGCAGTGCCAGTCAAACAGGGAGTGCGCGGGGCTACACCTTC
>TRBV3-1/TRBV3-2|TRBJ2-5|NA|NA
CASSQDSQETQYF
TGTGCCAGCAGCCAAGACTCCCAAGAGACCCAGTACTTC
>TRBV20-1|TRBJ2-5|NA|NA
CSAGEETQYF
TGCAGTGCGGGGGAAGAGACCCAGTACTTC
>TRBV4-2|TRBJ2-7|NA|TRBD2
CASSPEKSGRTIQGEQYF
TGTGCCAGCAGCCCCGAGAAAAGCGGGAGGACCATCCAGGGGGAGCAGTACTTC
>TRBV20-1|TRBJ1-1|NA|TRBD1
CSALGQAEAFF
TGCAGTGCTTTGGGACAGGCTGAAGCTTTCTTT
>TRBV28|TRBJ1-4|NA|NA
CASSEHRGSNEKLFF
TGTGCCAGCAGTGAGCACAGAGGCTCTAATGAAAAACTGTTTTTT